A selection of T cell receptor beta chains follows, all from one sample in a study of T cells in Graves' hyperthyroidism and ophthalmopathy. Using its own MiXCR run on the multiplex PCR reads, TCRdb lists one record per CDR3 protein. The table includes 600,000 to 650,000 distinct CDR3 sequences, about a fifth detected once. The sample consisted of blood. The receptors originated from a man aged 30-40 years with Graves' ophthalmopathy. Each CDR3 is given with its conserved first and last residue. Each record gives: clone size, J gene, D gene, V gene, CDR3 protein, CDR3 DNA. D genes are given only for firm matches. A row's size may be missing; if present it is once, few, many or a size class.

NA,TRBJ2-1,TRBD2,TRBV20-1,CSASRGLAFDEQFF,TGCAGTGCCTCGCGCGGACTAGCGTTCGATGAGCAGTTCTTC
NA,TRBJ1-4,NA,TRBV28,CASESNGKLFF,TGTGCCAGCGAGTCCAACGGGAAACTGTTTTTT
NA,TRBJ2-7,NA,TRBV27,CASRIAPSYEQYF,TGTGCCAGCAGAATAGCGCCTTCCTACGAGCAGTACTTC
few,TRBJ2-7,NA,TRBV29-1,CSASYREGYEQYF,TGCAGCGCCTCATACAGGGAGGGCTACGAGCAGTACTTC
many,TRBJ2-7,NA,TRBV3-1,CASSHLPGTRVYEQYF,TGTGCCAGCAGCCACTTACCCGGGACACGAGTCTACGAGCAGTACTTC
NA,TRBJ2-6,TRBD1,TRBV4-2,CASSQEQGAGANVLTF,TGTGCCAGCAGCCAAGAGCAGGGGGCTGGGGCCAACGTCCTGACTTTC
once,TRBJ2-7,TRBD2,TRBV29-1,CSVKREGTYEQYF,TGCAGCGTTAAGCGGGAGGGTACCTACGAGCAGTACTTC
many,TRBJ2-7,NA,TRBV2,CASKLSYEQYF,TGTGCCAGCAAACTCTCCTACGAGCAGTACTTC
many,TRBJ2-1,NA,TRBV28,CASSLDGYTYNEQFF,TGTGCCAGCAGTTTGGACGGGTACACCTACAATGAGCAGTTCTTC
NA,TRBJ2-7,TRBD2,TRBV5-4,CASSLGLAGGGEQYF,TGTGCCAGCAGCTTGGGACTAGCGGGAGGTGGCGAGCAGTACTTC
few,TRBJ2-7,TRBD2,TRBV9,CASSVGYSGPSYEQYF,TGTGCCAGCAGCGTAGGATATAGCGGGCCTTCCTACGAGCAGTACTTC
NA,TRBJ2-1,TRBD2,TRBV24-1,CATSEREVSSYNEQFF,TGTGCCACCAGTGAGCGGGAGGTGAGCTCCTACAATGAGCAGTTCTTC
few,TRBJ1-1,TRBD1,TRBV7-8,CASSPRSDRVTNTEAFF,TGTGCCAGCAGCCCCCGTTCGGACAGGGTCACGAACACTGAAGCTTTCTTT
few,TRBJ2-7,NA,TRBV6-1,CASSLPGWDNEQYF,TGTGCCAGCAGTCTCCCCGGATGGGACAACGAGCAGTACTTC
many,TRBJ2-7,TRBD2,TRBV11-2,CASSLDRGGRLTYEQYF,TGTGCCAGCAGCTTAGATCGGGGGGGCCGGCTGACCTACGAGCAGTACTTC
NA,TRBJ2-5,TRBD1,TRBV7-3,CASSLRAPGQGTETQYF,TGTGCCAGCAGCTTAAGAGCTCCGGGACAGGGGACAGAGACCCAGTACTTC
few,TRBJ2-7,TRBD2,TRBV4-1,CASSQPGLAGEQYF,TGCGCCAGCAGCCAACCGGGACTAGCGGGAGAGCAGTACTTC
few,TRBJ1-2,NA,TRBV12-3/TRBV12-4,CASSLDMVYGYTF,TGTGCCAGCAGCTTGGACATGGTCTATGGCTACACCTTC
NA,TRBJ2-1,NA,TRBV4-1,CASSQDGRVTYNEQFF,TGCGCCAGCAGCCAAGACGGCAGGGTCACCTACAATGAGCAGTTCTTC
NA,TRBJ2-1,TRBD2,TRBV10-3,CAISAGTSGSNEQFF,TGTGCCATCAGTGCCGGGACTAGCGGGAGCAATGAGCAGTTCTTC
NA,TRBJ2-5,NA,TRBV5-4,CASSSLSLHGGETQYF,TGTGCCAGCAGTTCCCTCAGCCTCCACGGTGGGGAGACCCAGTACTTC
NA,TRBJ2-7,NA,TRBV6-2/TRBV6-3,CASSFGFRGSDEQYF,TGTGCCAGCAGTTTCGGGTTTCGGGGGAGCGACGAGCAGTACTTC
many,TRBJ1-3,NA,TRBV3-1,CASSHDGTSGNTIYF,TGTGCCAGCAGCCACGACGGAACCTCTGGAAACACCATATATTTT
NA,TRBJ2-3,NA,TRBV5-5,CASSLESRFYTTDTQYF,TGTGCCAGCAGCTTGGAGAGCAGGTTCTATACCACAGATACGCAGTATTTT
NA,TRBJ2-1,TRBD2,TRBV7-9,CASRPRLADYNEQFF,TGTGCCAGCAGACCTAGACTAGCGGACTACAATGAGCAGTTCTTC
NA,TRBJ2-4,NA,TRBV6-2/TRBV6-3,CASIGAKNIQYF,TGTGCCAGCATTGGGGCCAAAAACATTCAGTACTTC
many,TRBJ2-3,NA,TRBV12-3/TRBV12-4,CASSPVRGISTDTQYF,TGTGCCAGCAGTCCCGTTAGGGGGATTAGCACAGATACGCAGTATTTT
few,TRBJ2-1,TRBD1,TRBV29-1,CSVRSGTAYNEQFF,TGCAGCGTTCGATCCGGGACAGCTTACAATGAGCAGTTCTTC
many,TRBJ2-3,NA,TRBV5-1,CASGLRQSTDTQYF,TGCGCCAGCGGCCTCCGACAGAGCACAGATACGCAGTATTTT
few,TRBJ1-2,NA,TRBV3-1,CASSQESGDYGYTF,TGTGCCAGCAGCCAAGAGTCCGGGGACTATGGCTACACCTTC
many,TRBJ1-5,TRBD1,TRBV28,CASSTGTVGQPQHF,TGTGCCAGCAGTACAGGGACAGTGGGGCAGCCCCAGCATTTT
few,TRBJ1-5,TRBD1,TRBV16,CASSQPGDGGQVSNQPQHF,TGTGCCAGCAGCCAACCAGGGGATGGGGGACAGGTTTCCAATCAGCCCCAGCATTTT
few,TRBJ1-4,NA,TRBV30,CAWSVGAGPEKLFF,TGTGCCTGGAGTGTAGGGGCAGGGCCTGAAAAACTGTTTTTT
NA,TRBJ1-1,NA,TRBV24-1,CATSDFANTEAFF,TGTGCCACCAGTGATTTTGCCAACACTGAAGCTTTCTTT
many,TRBJ2-5,NA,TRBV7-2,CASSLVRGQEGETQYF,TGTGCCAGCAGCTTAGTGCGGGGACAAGAAGGGGAGACCCAGTACTTC
many,TRBJ1-4,NA,TRBV5-1,CASSLEGENEKLFF,TGCGCCAGCAGCTTAGAGGGGGAAAATGAAAAACTGTTTTTT
many,TRBJ2-3,NA,TRBV7-8,CASSRPGTRTSTDTQYF,TGTGCCAGCAGCCGACCGGGAACCAGGACTAGCACAGATACGCAGTATTTT
many,TRBJ2-3,NA,TRBV3-1,CASSPRRLRDTQYF,TGTGCCAGCAGCCCCCGCCGCTTAAGGGATACGCAGTATTTT